Presented here are 22 T cell receptor beta chains from one specimen sequenced in a study of Ad26.COV2.S vaccination and SARS-CoV-2 variants. Repertoires were generated with immunoSEQ multiplex PCR, while TCRdb's copy carries only in-frame clones and drops some. The table has about 440,000 clones, about 90% seen once. Treatment described: around 19 received Ad26.COV2.S at low or high dose, single or two shots; about 5 received placebo; per-sample allocation not given. Day 63 after the first injection of vaccine or placebo was the sampling time. The sample here was peripheral blood, taken in a trial of Ad26.COV2.S vaccine versus placebo. These receptors all stem from a person aged 18-65 years who received the Ad26.COV2.S COVID-19 vaccine or a placebo.

The chain combines TRBV19 with TRBJ1-1; TRBD1 is a possible D gene (5 bases). Germline CDR1 reads LNHDA; CDR2 reads SQIVND (reference sequence). The CDR3 has 14 residues. Trimming left V 4 bases short and J 0 bases short, with 9 bases between. The DNA for the CDR3 is TGTGCCAGTAGTACAGGCAGGGTGAACACTGAAGCTTTCTTT. Translation gives CASSTGRVNTEAFF.

The CDR3 bases are TGTGCCAGCAGCTCGGGGAGAGGGGACTATGGCTACACCTTC. The encoded protein is CASSSGRGDYGYTF. V is TRBV5-4 and J is TRBJ1-2, with a tentative D call TRBD1 (5 bases). The germline CDR1 and CDR2 sequences are SGHNT and YYREEE (reference sequence). V lost 3 bases and J 3 bases, leaving 12 bases between the germline ends. This CDR3 spans 14 amino acids.

CDR3 region: CASSSEGNEQFF. CDR3 nucleotides: TGTGCCAGCAGCAGCGAGGGGAATGAGCAGTTCTTC. The chain combines TRBV5-5 with TRBJ2-1, with D perhaps assigned TRBD1 or TRBD2 (5 bases each). V was clipped by 4 bases and J by 7 bases, with 9 bases between them. This CDR3 has 12 residues. Per germline, CDR1 SGHKS and CDR2 YYEKEE (reference sequence).

This clone was seen a single time. The V gene is TRBV7-3, the J gene TRBJ2-1; D is unclear. This CDR3 region has 14 residues. Per germline, CDR1 SGHTA and CDR2 FQGTGA. The V and J ends lost 4 bases and 5 bases respectively, with 12 bases between them. The CDR3 is CASSSVGGDNEQFF. CDR3 DNA: TGTGCCAGCAGCTCCGTGGGTGGAGACAATGAGCAGTTCTTC.

This rearrangement joins TRBV4-3 to TRBJ2-7; TRBD1 is a possible D gene (6 bases). V was clipped by 2 bases and J by 6 bases, with 11 bases between them. CDR3 length equals 13 residues. Germline lookup yields CDR1 LGHNA and CDR2 YSLEER. The chain's CDR3 is CASSQLQTGEQYF. The CDR3 DNA is TGCGCCAGCAGCCAACTTCAGACAGGCGAGCAGTACTTC.

J is TRBJ2-2 and V is TRBV7-2; 9 positions match TRBD2. Germline lookup yields CDR1 SGHTA and CDR2 FQGNSA. V was clipped by 5 bases and J by 4 bases; unmatched bases: 8. CDR3 length equals 16 residues. The chain's CDR3 is CASSLRTSVSTGELFF. DNA for the CDR3: TGTGCCAGCAGCCTACGGACTAGCGTCAGCACCGGGGAGCTGTTTTTT.

The V gene is TRBV9, the J gene TRBJ2-7; D not certain. In germline, CDR1 is SGDLS, CDR2 YYNGEE. V was clipped by 5 bases and J by 2 bases, with 14 bases between them. The CDR3 totals 14 residues. The DNA for the CDR3 is TGTGCCAGCAGTACGGCCGATGGGGCCTACGAGCAGTACTTC. As protein: CASSTADGAYEQYF.

The V gene is TRBV9, the J gene TRBJ1-5; the D is unclear. Germline V gene lookup returns CDR1 SGDLS and CDR2 YYNGEE. V shed 4 bases and J shed 3 bases, with 8 bases lying between them. The CDR3 extends over 13 amino acids. CDR3 nucleotides: TGTGCCAGCAGCCCCGAGGCCAATCAGCCCCAGCATTTT. Protein product: CASSPEANQPQHF.

The chain couples TRBV5-6 to TRBJ2-5; D possibly uses TRBD1 or TRBD2 (6 bases each). Trimming took off 6 bases at V and 1 base at J, with 13 bases between the two ends. The germline gives CDR1 SGHDT, CDR2 YYEEEE. The CDR3 extends over 14 amino acids. The CDR3 sequence: CASTPGASQETQYF. In nucleotides, the CDR3 is TGTGCCAGCACCCCGGGGGCCAGCCAAGAGACCCAGTACTTC.

V usage is TRBV28 and J usage is TRBJ2-5; 8 bases are a match to TRBD1. The germline V gene encodes CDR1 MDHEN and CDR2 SYDVKM. Germline trimming cut 4 bases from V and 4 bases from J; bases unmatched to any gene: 2. CDR3 length: 13 residues. CDR3 sequence (DNA): TGTGCCAGCAGTTCTACAGGGGGAGAGACCCAGTACTTC. Encoded protein: CASSSTGGETQYF.

This clone was observed once. The V gene is TRBV4-1, the J gene TRBJ1-4; D not certain. V lost 0 bases to trimming and J lost 5 bases, with 16 bases between them. The V gene's germline CDR1 is MGHRA and CDR2 YSYEKL. The CDR3 has 17 residues. As DNA, the CDR3 is TGCGCCAGCAGCCAAGACGATGAACCCCTCGAGAATGAAAAACTGTTTTTT. This translates into CASSQDDEPLENEKLFF.

The sample holds a few counts of this clone. The chain recombines TRBV12-3 or TRBV12-4 with TRBJ1-6; D ambiguous. Trimming took off 5 bases at V and 8 bases at J, with 7 bases between the two ends. This CDR3 region has 12 residues. Written as DNA, the CDR3 is TGTGCCAGCAGTCGGAGCGATTCACCCCTCCACTTT. Protein: CASSRSDSPLHF.

The chain uses TRBV30 and TRBJ2-7, with a weak D call TRBD2 (6 bases). The V end was cut by 3 bases, the J end by 3 bases, with 15 bases between. The germline gives CDR1 GTSNPN, CDR2 SVGIG (reference sequence). The CDR3 runs 14 residues. The chain's CDR3 is CAWSSGPALYEQYF. CDR3 sequence (DNA): TGTGCCTGGAGCAGCGGGCCAGCCCTCTACGAGCAGTACTTC.

The chain employs TRBV5-1 and TRBJ2-5, with D possibly called TRBD1 or TRBD2 (6 bases each). V lost 0 bases, J lost 6 bases, and 21 bases lay in between. Germline CDR1 reads SGHRS; CDR2 reads YFSETQ. The CDR3 length is 17 residues. CDR3 DNA sequence: TGCGCCAGCAGCTTGGGGCCCACCGGGGGCGCGTTGAAGACCCAGTACTTC. This translates into CASSLGPTGGALKTQYF.

This chain connects TRBV27 to TRBJ1-3; no clear D. This CDR3 region has 16 residues. V was trimmed by 1 base and J by 1 base, leaving 11 bases between them. Germline lookup yields CDR1 MNHEY and CDR2 SMNVEV (reference sequence). CDR3 nucleotide sequence: TGTGCCAGCAGTTTATATCCAGGACTTTCTGGAAACACCATATATTTT. This translates into CASSLYPGLSGNTIYF.

CDR3 coding DNA: TGTGCCAGCAGCCCCACCGGACAGGGGTACACCGGGGAGCTGTTTTTT. It yields the protein CASSPTGQGYTGELFF. The chain links TRBV4-2 to TRBJ2-2; 9 bases are a match to TRBD1. The trim removed 4 bases at V and 3 bases at J, leaving 6 bases unmatched. CDR3 length: 16 amino acids. Per germline, CDR1 LGHNA and CDR2 YNFKEQ.

The chain combines TRBV7-9 with TRBJ2-1; D gene unclear. CDR1 is SEHNR and CDR2 is FQNEAQ in the germline V gene (reference sequence). V was shortened by 7 bases and J by 7 bases, with 11 bases between the two germline ends. This CDR3 comprises 12 residues. The chain's CDR3 is CASTPYGNEQFF. The CDR3 region has the DNA TGTGCCAGCACCCCATACGGGAATGAGCAGTTCTTC.

This chain joins TRBV5-4 and TRBJ2-7; 7 bases agree with TRBD2. Germline lookup yields CDR1 SGHNT and CDR2 YYREEE (reference sequence). There are 16 residues in the CDR3. Trimming took 4 bases from V and 2 from J; bases not matched to a gene: 12. The CDR3 sequence is CASSLGRAGDTYEQYF. The DNA for the CDR3 is TGTGCCAGCAGCCTTGGGCGTGCGGGAGATACCTACGAGCAGTACTTC.

The V gene is TRBV19, the J gene TRBJ2-1, with TRBD1 matching over 9 bases. The CDR3 covers 16 residues. J lost 4 bases, V lost 4 bases, and 8 bases had no gene match. Looked up from germline, CDR1 is LNHDA and CDR2 is SQIVND (reference sequence). The CDR3 region is CASSKGTGPYYNEQFF. CDR3 in DNA: TGTGCCAGTAGTAAGGGGACAGGGCCTTATTACAATGAGCAGTTCTTC.

This clone has more than one count but fewer than ten. V is TRBV5-1 and J is TRBJ1-5; D is perhaps TRBD1 (5 bases). Germline assignment: CDR1 SGHRS and CDR2 YFSETQ. Between the trimmed V and J ends, which lost 4 bases and 5 bases, there was a span of 13 bases. The CDR3 contains 14 residues. The CDR3 DNA reads as TGCGCCAGCAGCCCGGGGCCTGCGGATCAGCCCCAGCATTTT. It specifies CASSPGPADQPQHF.

The V call is TRBV19, the J call TRBJ2-1, with D unclear. Between the trimmed V and J ends, which lost 2 bases and 3 bases, there was a span of 11 bases. Looked up from germline, CDR1 is LNHDA and CDR2 is SQIVND (reference sequence). The CDR3 has 15 residues. CDR3 bases: TGTGCCAGTAGTATACTGGCCGAGATCTACAATGAGCAGTTCTTC. Translating gives CASSILAEIYNEQFF.

The chain is built from TRBV5-1 and TRBJ2-7; possible D gene TRBD1, 5 bases. Trimming shortened V by 1 base and J by 2 bases, and 10 bases separated the two germline ends. This CDR3 spans 14 amino acids. Germline values: CDR1 SGHRS, CDR2 YFSETQ. The CDR3 DNA reads TGCGCCAGCAGCTTGCGGCAGGGTCCCTACGAGCAGTACTTC. Translating it yields CASSLRQGPYEQYF. The entire variable domain, with the rest obtained from reference TRBV5-1 and TRBJ2-7, is as follows: KAGVTQTPRYLIKTRGQQVTLSCSPISGHRSVSWYQQTPGQGLQFLFEYFSETQRNKGNFPGRFSGRQFSNSRSEMNVSTLELGDSALYLCASSLRQGPYEQYFGPGTRLTVT.